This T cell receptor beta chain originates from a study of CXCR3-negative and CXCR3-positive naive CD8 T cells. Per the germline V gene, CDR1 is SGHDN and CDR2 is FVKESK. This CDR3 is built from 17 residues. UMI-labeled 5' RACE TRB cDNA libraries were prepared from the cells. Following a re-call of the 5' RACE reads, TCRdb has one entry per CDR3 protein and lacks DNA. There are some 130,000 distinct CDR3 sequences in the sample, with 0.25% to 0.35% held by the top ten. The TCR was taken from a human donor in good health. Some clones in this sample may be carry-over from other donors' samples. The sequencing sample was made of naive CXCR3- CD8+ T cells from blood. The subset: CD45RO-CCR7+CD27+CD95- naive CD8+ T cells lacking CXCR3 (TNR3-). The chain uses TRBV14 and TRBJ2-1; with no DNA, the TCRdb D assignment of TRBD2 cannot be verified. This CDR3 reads CASSQEFSGTLYNEQFF.